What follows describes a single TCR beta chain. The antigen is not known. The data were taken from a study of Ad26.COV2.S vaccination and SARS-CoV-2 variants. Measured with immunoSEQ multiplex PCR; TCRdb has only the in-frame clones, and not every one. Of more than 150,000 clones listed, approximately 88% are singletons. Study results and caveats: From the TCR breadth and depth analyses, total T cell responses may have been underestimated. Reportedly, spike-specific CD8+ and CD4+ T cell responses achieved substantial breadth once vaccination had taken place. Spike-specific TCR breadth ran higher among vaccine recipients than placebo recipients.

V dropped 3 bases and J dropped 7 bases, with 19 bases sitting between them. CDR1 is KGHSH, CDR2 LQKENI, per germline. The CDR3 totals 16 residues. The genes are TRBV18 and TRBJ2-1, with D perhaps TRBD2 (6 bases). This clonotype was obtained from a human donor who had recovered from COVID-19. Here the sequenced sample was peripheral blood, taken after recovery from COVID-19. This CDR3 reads CASSPLDPRAGNEQFF. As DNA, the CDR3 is TGTGCCAGCTCACCTCTCGACCCACGAGCGGGTAATGAGCAGTTCTTC.